The next 26 T cell receptor beta chains were all read from a single sample in a study of T cell responses to AZD1222 COVID-19 vaccine. Sequencing used immunoSEQ multiplex PCR; TCRdb keeps in-frame clones, though not all of them. This repertoire shows some 150,000 clones, roughly 92% found once; its top ten account for 1.3%. This sample comprised peripheral blood, obtained on day 0 of AZD1222 vaccination. These receptors were obtained from an adult in good health.

This chain joins TRBV5-4 and TRBJ2-1; D not certain. This CDR3 spans 13 amino acids. Germline loops: CDR1 SGHNT, CDR2 YYREEE (reference sequence). Trimming pared 0 bases from V and 8 bases from J, leaving 9 bases between. As DNA, the CDR3 is TGTGCCAGCAGCTTGGTCCAGGCCGATGAGCAGTTCTTC. It specifies CASSLVQADEQFF.

This clone was counted a few times. The chain carries TRBV7-9 and TRBJ1-4; D might be TRBD1 (6 bases). V lost 5 bases, J lost 6 bases, and 22 bases lay in between. CDR1 and CDR2 (germline): SEHNR, FQNEAQ (reference sequence). The CDR3 sequence is 17 residues long. The CDR3 region is CASSPSLGGMSDEKLFF. The CDR3 DNA reads as TGTGCCAGCAGCCCATCCTTGGGGGGCATGAGTGATGAAAAACTGTTTTTT.

This clone occurred once. This rearrangement joins TRBV4-3 to TRBJ2-2, with 9 bases matching TRBD1. The CDR3 runs 18 residues. Germline CDR1 is LGHNA and CDR2 is YSLEER. Trimming took 3 bases from V and 0 from J; bases not matched to a gene: 8. In nucleotides, the CDR3 is TGCGCCAGCAGCCAGAATCTACGGACAGGGGCGAACACCGGGGAGCTGTTTTTT. Its translation is CASSQNLRTGANTGELFF.

This chain links TRBV3-1 (or the pseudogene TRBV3-2) with TRBJ1-2; tentative D call: TRBD1 (5 bases). The CDR3 covers 12 residues. CDR1 and CDR2 (germline): LGHDT, YNNKEL (reference sequence). V shed 4 bases and J shed 6 bases, with 9 bases lying between them. The CDR3 sequence is CASSRLGDGYTF. CDR3 nucleotide sequence: TGTGCCAGCAGCCGACTAGGGGATGGCTACACCTTC.

The chain links TRBV3-1 (or the pseudogene TRBV3-2) to TRBJ1-4; TRBD1 agrees at 7 bases. Germline values: CDR1 LGHDT, CDR2 YNNKEL (reference sequence). The J segment lost 7 bases and the V segment lost 0 bases, leaving 8 bases of the junction unmatched. This CDR3 is built from 16 residues. CDR3 DNA: TGTGCCAGCAGCCAAGATCGCACCAGGGGGGGTGAAAAACTGTTTTTT. Translating gives CASSQDRTRGGEKLFF.

The chain is built from TRBV4-3 and TRBJ2-1; D is tentatively TRBD1 or TRBD2 (6 bases each). The V and J ends lost 4 bases and 8 bases respectively, with 18 bases between them. The CDR3 extends over 15 amino acids. Germline V gene data show CDR1 as LGHNA and CDR2 as YSLEER. The DNA of the CDR3 is TGCGCCAGCAGCCCCCGAGCTGCTAGGGGGGATGAGCAGTTCTTC. It codes for CASSPRAARGDEQFF.

The chain joins TRBV27 to TRBJ1-1; TRBD1 aligns across 10 bases. The germline CDR1 and CDR2 sequences are MNHEY and SMNVEV (reference sequence). V dropped 8 bases and J dropped 6; count of bases not matched to a gene: 6. This CDR3 comprises 13 residues. For the CDR3, the DNA is TGTGCCAGCGGGACAGGGGTACTCCCTGAAGCTTTCTTT. Translating gives CASGTGVLPEAFF.

This chain links TRBV5-8 with TRBJ1-5; unclear D gene. Germline CDR1 SGHTS, CDR2 YDEGEE. Deletions cut 2 bases from V and 1 base from J, with 19 bases between. The CDR3 sequence is 18 residues long. The CDR3 reads CASSLHRPTGISNQPQHF. The CDR3 region has the DNA TGTGCCAGCAGCTTACATCGGCCGACCGGAATCAGCAATCAGCCCCAGCATTTT.

This chain uses TRBV7-2 with TRBJ2-5; 9 nucleotides align to TRBD2. Looked up from germline, CDR1 is SGHTA and CDR2 is FQGNSA. Trimming cost V 5 bases and J 1 base; bases outside gene matches: 8. The CDR3 has 16 residues. CDR3 protein: CASSKLAGVGQETQYF. The CDR3 DNA is TGTGCCAGCAGCAAATTAGCGGGAGTGGGCCAAGAGACCCAGTACTTC.

J is TRBJ2-2 and V is TRBV13; a possible D gene is TRBD2 (6 bases). The CDR3 has 12 residues. Trimming took 7 bases from V and 8 from J, leaving 11 bases between them. Germline-derived CDR1 and CDR2 are PRHDT and FYEKMQ (reference sequence). The DNA for the CDR3 is TGTGCCAGCACCCGGGGGAGTGGGGAGCTGTTTTTT. This codes for CASTRGSGELFF. Using reference TRBV13 and TRBJ2-2 for the parts outside the CDR3, the full variable domain is AAGVIQSPRHLIKEKRETATLKCYPIPRHDTVYWYQQGPGQDPQFLISFYEKMQSDKGSIPDRFSAQQFSDYHSELNMSSLELGDSALYFCASTRGSGELFFGEGSRLTVL.

The V gene is TRBV18, the J gene TRBJ2-5; 9 bases match TRBD1. Germline V gives CDR1 KGHSH, CDR2 LQKENI. The length of the CDR3 is 17 residues. J was trimmed by 7 bases and V by 3 bases; bases with no gene match: 15. The CDR3 sequence is CASSPNQLRTGDATQYF. CDR3 nucleotide sequence: TGTGCCAGCTCACCTAATCAGCTCCGGACAGGGGACGCGACCCAGTACTTC.

This clone occurred once. The V call is TRBV5-1, the J call TRBJ2-6, with D perhaps TRBD1 or TRBD2 (5 bases each). Trimming took off 4 bases at V and 0 bases at J, with 14 bases between the two ends. This CDR3 comprises 17 residues. Germline V gene data show CDR1 as SGHRS and CDR2 as YFSETQ. DNA of the CDR3: TGCGCCAGCAGCCCGGGACGGAGAAACTCTGGGGCCAACGTCCTGACTTTC. Residues: CASSPGRRNSGANVLTF.

This sequence joins TRBV14 and TRBJ2-1; TRBD2 matches 8 bases. Trimming at V came to 4 bases and at J to 7 bases, leaving 12 bases not matched to a gene. Germline V gene lookup returns CDR1 SGHDN and CDR2 FVKESK. The CDR3 runs 16 residues. The CDR3 region has the DNA TGTGCCAGCAGCCGTAGCGGGACCCACCCGATGAATGAGCAGTTCTTC. This sequence encodes CASSRSGTHPMNEQFF.

Regarding this clone: Because the CDR3 is missing its conserved closing phenylalanine or tryptophan, this is likely a read error. The DNA is left out, because the CDR3 cannot be placed on it with certainty; the CDR3 is given as TCRdb lists it. The gene calls are TRBV23-1 and TRBJ1-2. TRBV23-1 counts as an open reading frame of uncertain function. The CDR3 region is 9 residues in length, termini included. This chain's CDR3 is CASSQLNSG.

The CDR3 region is CASSPAGQLNSPLHF. CDR3 DNA: TGCGCCAGCAGTCCAGCGGGACAGCTTAATTCACCCCTCCACTTT. The J gene is TRBJ1-6, the V gene TRBV23-1, with 7 bases matching TRBD1. TRBV23-1 falls under the ORF class, with uncertain function. This CDR3 contains 15 residues. V gave up 4 bases and J gave up 6 bases; unmatched junction bases: 6.

The J gene is TRBJ1-3, the V gene TRBV4-1; D remains unclear. The CDR3 is made up of 18 amino acids. Germline loops: CDR1 MGHRA, CDR2 YSYEKL. V lost 5 bases to trimming and J lost 0 bases, with 20 bases between them. CDR3 residues: CASSSPLGLGDSGNTIYF. CDR3 coding DNA: TGCGCCAGCAGCTCCCCACTCGGCCTCGGAGACTCTGGAAACACCATATATTTT.

This chain uses TRBV27 with TRBJ1-1; 9 nucleotides match TRBD1. Trimming removed 6 bases from V and 4 bases from J; junction bases left unmatched: 0. The CDR3 is made up of 12 amino acids. Germline CDR1 reads MNHEY; CDR2 reads SMNVEV (reference sequence). Here the CDR3 DNA reads TGTGCCAGCAGGGACAGGGGCACTGAAGCTTTCTTT. It encodes CASRDRGTEAFF.

The chain employs TRBV24-1 and TRBJ2-2, with 7 bases identical to TRBD1. The length of the CDR3 is 14 residues. With 8 bases clipped from V and 1 base from J, the junction kept 3 bases outside the gene matches. CDR1 and CDR2 (germline): KGHDR, SFDVKD. DNA of the CDR3: TGTGCCACCAAGGGGGCCCAGAACACCGGGGAGCTGTTTTTT. This sequence encodes CATKGAQNTGELFF.

The chain employs TRBV19 and TRBJ1-2; no reliable D call. The CDR3 spans 12 residues. Germline CDR1 and CDR2: LNHDA and SQIVND (reference sequence). V dropped 5 bases and J dropped 11 bases, with 15 bases sitting between them. CDR3 sequence (DNA): TGTGCCAGTAGTCCCCAGGCTTGGAGATACACCTTC. This encodes CASSPQAWRYTF.

The chain employs TRBV7-9 and TRBJ2-1; D is uncertain. The CDR3 has 12 amino acids. Trimming took off 3 bases at V and 7 bases at J, with 7 bases between the two ends. CDR1 and CDR2 (germline): SEHNR, FQNEAQ (reference sequence). In DNA form, the CDR3 reads TGTGCCAGCAGCTTCACAGCGAATGAGCAGTTCTTC. It codes for CASSFTANEQFF.

The sample holds a few counts of this clone. The V call is TRBV6-5, the J call TRBJ2-3; D uncertain. The CDR3 is 15 amino acids. Germline V gene sequence: CDR1 MNHEY, CDR2 SVGAGI. V dropped 0 bases and J dropped 4 bases, with 11 bases sitting between them. The CDR3 sequence: CASSYSYPFADTQYF. The CDR3 region has the DNA TGTGCCAGCAGTTACTCTTACCCCTTCGCAGATACGCAGTATTTT.

The chain uses TRBV7-2 and TRBJ1-5, with D uncertain. CDR3 size: 15 residues. Germline CDR1 is SGHTA and CDR2 is FQGNSA. V lost 5 bases and J lost 3, with 14 bases in between. CDR3 DNA: TGTGCCAGCAGCGATAACGCGGGGTTCAATCAGCCCCAGCATTTT. It encodes CASSDNAGFNQPQHF.

The rearrangement uses TRBV5-6 and TRBJ1-1; maybe TRBD1 (6 bases). Germline-derived CDR1 and CDR2 are SGHDT and YYEEEE. This CDR3 region has 13 residues. V was clipped by 4 bases and J by 1 base, with 8 bases between them. The CDR3 DNA reads as TGTGCCAGCAGCCGGGGACAGAACACTGAAGCTTTCTTT. Protein: CASSRGQNTEAFF.

The V and J genes are TRBV6-1 and TRBJ2-7, with 14 bases lining up with TRBD2. Germline V gives CDR1 MNHNS, CDR2 SASEGT. CDR3 length: 16 residues. After removal of 4 bases from V and 5 bases from J, the junction contained 7 bases not matched to a gene. The CDR3 region has the DNA TGTGCCAGCAGTGGTGGGACTAGCGGGAGTGGGAACGAGCAGTACGTC. This translates into CASSGGTSGSGNEQYV.

This chain uses TRBV5-4 with TRBJ1-1; D is unclear. V shed 0 bases and J shed 0 bases, with 3 bases lying between them. Per the germline V gene, CDR1 is SGHNT and CDR2 is YYREEE (reference sequence). The CDR3 spans 13 residues. The CDR3 region is CASSLDMNTEAFF. In DNA form, the CDR3 reads TGTGCCAGCAGCTTGGACATGAACACTGAAGCTTTCTTT.

The chain has TRBV5-1 and TRBJ1-1, with 10 nucleotides matching TRBD1. Unmatched junction bases numbered 17, after V lost 4 bases and J lost 11 bases. The CDR3 length is 16 residues. Per germline, CDR1 SGHRS and CDR2 YFSETQ. As DNA, the CDR3 is TGCGCCAGCAGCCGCCGAGGGACAGGGGAAGGGGCAGGGGCTTTCTTT. Protein product: CASSRRGTGEGAGAFF.